A single sample is the source of the 26 T cell receptor beta chains below, sequenced in a study of OX40 agonist ivuxolimab in advanced cancers. The library was obtained by the immunoSEQ multiplex PCR assay. This is the immuneACCESS table as TCRdb keeps it, with only in-frame sequences that have V and J called. A part of the clones is gone; compared with another copy, unresolved V genes explain less than half, and the rest is unexplained. Recorded for this sample are roughly 64,000 clones; roughly 84% of them occurred a single time. Roughly 2.1% of the sample comes from the top ten. The specimen comprised CD4+ or CD8+ T cells sorted from blood, sampled in a trial of the OX40 agonist ivuxolimab. The receptors derive from an adult with an advanced solid tumor such as melanoma, head and neck, liver or kidney cancer.

The chain couples TRBV11-2 to TRBJ2-1; D call uncertain. V was clipped by 2 bases and J by 9 bases, with 14 bases between them. CDR3 length: 14 residues. The germline V gene encodes CDR1 SGHAT and CDR2 FQNNGV. The CDR3 spells CASSLIPAYGEQFF. The CDR3 region has the DNA TGTGCCAGCAGCTTAATTCCCGCGTACGGTGAGCAGTTCTTC.

V gene TRBV6-5 combines with J gene TRBJ2-7, with D hard to call. V lost 6 bases to trimming and J lost 3 bases, with 18 bases between them. The CDR3 has 15 residues. In germline, CDR1 is MNHEY, CDR2 SVGAGI. CDR3 loop: CASSRSPSFYYEQYF. DNA of the CDR3: TGTGCCAGCAGCCGTAGTCCATCGTTCTACTACGAGCAGTACTTC.

This chain connects TRBV5-8 to TRBJ1-3, with unresolved D. The V and J ends lost 2 bases and 0 bases respectively, with 9 bases between them. The CDR3 has 15 amino acids. Germline CDR1 and CDR2: SGHTS and YDEGEE. The CDR3 DNA sequence: TGTGCCAGCAGCTTATGGGGTCGCTCTGGAAACACCATATATTTT. It encodes CASSLWGRSGNTIYF.

The chain recombines TRBV6-5 with TRBJ1-5; no clear D. The V end lost 0 bases, the J end lost 1 base, and 7 bases lay between the germline ends. The CDR3 runs to 15 residues. CDR1 and CDR2 (germline): MNHEY, SVGAGI. The CDR3 sequence is CASSYSHGSNQPQHF. In nucleotides, the CDR3 is TGTGCCAGCAGTTACTCCCACGGGAGCAATCAGCCCCAGCATTTT.

This clone turned up a few times. The chain carries TRBV4-2 and TRBJ2-5; D possibly corresponds to TRBD2 (5 bases). Germline V gives CDR1 LGHNA, CDR2 YNFKEQ. The length of the CDR3 is 14 residues. V dropped 0 bases and J dropped 5 bases, with 10 bases sitting between them. CDR3 residues: CASSQDASFETQYF. The CDR3 nucleotides read TGTGCCAGCAGCCAAGATGCTAGCTTCGAGACCCAGTACTTC.

This clone was seen only a few times. This CDR3 reads CASSQIQGSYEQYF. The CDR3, as DNA: TGTGCCAGCAGCCAAATACAGGGCTCCTACGAGCAGTACTTC. The chain is built from TRBV4-2 and TRBJ2-7; a possible D gene is TRBD1 (6 bases). Germline loops: CDR1 LGHNA, CDR2 YNFKEQ. The CDR3 sequence is 14 residues long. V was trimmed by 2 bases and J by 0 bases, leaving 8 bases between them.

V and J are TRBV5-4 and TRBJ1-1; TRBD1 matches at 10 bases. The germline CDR1 and CDR2 sequences are SGHNT and YYREEE (reference sequence). The CDR3 has 16 amino acids. With V trimmed by 0 bases and J by 4 bases, 6 bases remained unmatched. The CDR3 DNA follows: TGTGCCAGCAGCTTGGCCTCAGACAGGGGGCGCACTGAAGCTTTCTTT. It encodes CASSLASDRGRTEAFF.

The chain recombines TRBV6-5 with TRBJ2-2; D gene uncertain. Trimming removed 0 bases at V and 3 bases at J, with 5 bases between. CDR1 and CDR2 (germline): MNHEY, SVGAGI. The length of the CDR3 is 14 residues. CDR3 protein: CASSYSPDTGELFF. The CDR3 region has the DNA TGTGCCAGCAGTTACTCTCCGGACACCGGGGAGCTGTTTTTT.

The chain uses TRBV5-6 and TRBJ2-7; TRBD1 matches 10 bases. V lost 3 bases, J lost 3 bases, and 3 bases stayed unmatched. Germline-derived CDR1 and CDR2 are SGHDT and YYEEEE. The CDR3 sequence is 14 residues long. Here the CDR3 DNA reads TGTGCCAGCAGCTCACGGGACAGGGGCTACGAGCAGTACTTC. This translates into CASSSRDRGYEQYF.

The genes are TRBV11-2 and TRBJ2-7; D gene ambiguous. V gave up 6 bases and J gave up 9 bases, with 21 bases separating them. Germline V gene data show CDR1 as SGHAT and CDR2 as FQNNGV. This CDR3 is built from 14 residues. CDR3 DNA: TGTGCCAGCAGAGGCCGCACCGGACCCGCTGGGCAGTACTTC. This codes for CASRGRTGPAGQYF. The entire variable domain, with the rest obtained from reference TRBV11-2 and TRBJ2-7, is as follows: EAGVAQSPRYKIIEKRQSVAFWCNPISGHATLYWYQQILGQGPKLLIQFQNNGVVDDSQLPKDRFSAERLKGVDSTLKIQPAKLEDSAVYLCASRGRTGPAGQYFGPGTRLTVT.

The chain joins TRBV12-5 to TRBJ1-2; D may be TRBD1 (6 bases). CDR3 length: 14 residues. V lost 1 base and J 6 bases, leaving 12 bases between the germline ends. Germline V gene lookup returns CDR1 LGHNT and CDR2 FRNRAP. CDR3 coding DNA: TGTGCTAGTGGTTTGGCCACAGGGACGAATGGCTACACCTTC. Translated, it gives CASGLATGTNGYTF. Full variable domain (rest looked up from reference TRBV12-5 and TRBJ1-2): DARVTQTPRHKVTEMGQEVTMRCQPILGHNTVFWYRQTMMQGLELLAYFRNRAPLDDSGMPKDRFSAEMPDATLATLKIQPSEPRDSAVYFCASGLATGTNGYTFGSGTRLTVV.

This chain joins TRBV7-9 and TRBJ2-2, with no clear D. Trimming shortened V by 0 bases and J by 0 bases, and 8 bases separated the two germline ends. Germline-derived CDR1 and CDR2 are SEHNR and FQNEAQ (reference sequence). The CDR3 is 16 amino acids. The CDR3 protein is CASSLAVGSNTGELFF. Written as DNA, the CDR3 is TGTGCCAGCAGCTTAGCGGTGGGATCGAACACCGGGGAGCTGTTTTTT.

The CDR3 DNA is TGTGCCAGCAGCTCACTAGACAGGGTGAGAAACTATGGCTACACCTTC. Its protein product is CASSSLDRVRNYGYTF. This rearrangement joins TRBV11-3 to TRBJ1-2; 7 bases align to TRBD1. The CDR3 length is 16 residues. V lost 4 bases, J lost 2 bases, and 10 bases stayed unmatched. CDR1 is SGHNT and CDR2 is YENEEA in the germline V gene.

The chain carries TRBV4-2 and TRBJ1-2; D call uncertain. CDR1 and CDR2 from the germline V gene are LGHNA and YNFKEQ. Trimming removed 0 bases from V and 6 bases from J, with 14 bases in between. CDR3 size: 15 residues. The CDR3 sequence is CASSQEGRRNNGYTF. For the CDR3, the DNA is TGTGCCAGCAGCCAAGAGGGCAGGAGAAATAATGGCTACACCTTC.

Worth noting for this clone: The same CDR3 also results from other DNA sequences found in this sample. The chain combines TRBV5-6 with TRBJ1-2, with 10 bases identical to TRBD1. Germline lookup yields CDR1 SGHDT and CDR2 YYEEEE. V lost 4 bases, J lost 7 bases, and 4 bases stayed unmatched. The CDR3 covers 13 residues. CDR3 coding DNA: TGTGCCAGCAGCCCGGGGGACAGGGGTGGCTACACCTTC. It specifies CASSPGDRGGYTF.

As DNA, the CDR3 is TGTGCCAGCAGCTGGAGGACAGGGACCGAGCAGTACTTC. It codes for CASSWRTGTEQYF. This chain connects TRBV5-5 to TRBJ2-7, with 8 bases identical to TRBD1. The CDR3 runs to 13 residues. V lost 3 bases, J lost 6 bases, and 5 bases stayed unmatched. Germline assignment: CDR1 SGHKS and CDR2 YYEKEE (reference sequence).

The chain joins TRBV19 to TRBJ1-2; weak D call: TRBD1 (6 bases). CDR3 length: 12 residues. Trimming removed 7 bases from V and 8 bases from J, with 14 bases in between. Germline lookup yields CDR1 LNHDA and CDR2 SQIVND (reference sequence). CDR3 in amino acids: CASTGGPGGYTF. CDR3 nucleotide sequence: TGTGCCAGTACGGGGGGCCCAGGGGGCTACACCTTC.

The V and J genes are TRBV19 and TRBJ1-1, with 10 bases fitting TRBD1. The CDR3 extends over 17 amino acids. Germline assignment: CDR1 LNHDA and CDR2 SQIVND (reference sequence). Germline trimming cut 5 bases from V and 1 base from J; bases unmatched to any gene: 10. The CDR3 region is CASSHGTGDWRNTEAFF. In DNA form, the CDR3 reads TGTGCCAGTAGTCATGGGACAGGGGATTGGAGGAACACTGAAGCTTTCTTT.

Remarks on this clone: A junction boundary mismatches the germline segment, possibly from a read error. The rearrangement links TRBV29-1 to TRBJ1-3; no clear D. CDR3 length: 11 amino acids. The germline gives CDR1 SQVTM, CDR2 ANQGSEA. CDR3 protein: CSVEEGNTIYF. The CDR3 DNA follows: TGCAGCGTGGAAGAAGGAAACACCATATATTTT.

The V gene is TRBV30, the J gene TRBJ1-3; weak D call: TRBD1 (5 bases). This CDR3 has 13 amino acids. CDR1 is GTSNPN and CDR2 is SVGIG in the germline V gene (reference sequence). V was pared by 4 bases and J by 2 bases, with 9 bases between. The CDR3 nucleotides are TGTGCCTGGAACCTGGACACTGGAAACACCATATATTTT. Residues: CAWNLDTGNTIYF.

This clone was seen just once. This CDR3 reads CASSIPQQTGELFF. CDR3 sequence (DNA): TGTGCCAGTAGTATCCCTCAGCAGACCGGGGAGCTGTTTTTT. This chain connects TRBV19 to TRBJ2-2; D is ambiguous. Germline V gene data show CDR1 as LNHDA and CDR2 as SQIVND (reference sequence). Trimming cost V 3 bases and J 5 bases, with 10 bases left between them. This CDR3 has 14 residues. Supplemented by reference TRBV19 and TRBJ2-2, the full variable domain reads DGGITQSPKYLFRKEGQNVTLSCEQNLNHDAMYWYRQDPGQGLRLIYYSQIVNDFQKGDIAEGYSVSREKKESFPLTVTSAQKNPTAFYLCASSIPQQTGELFFGEGSRLTVL.

The chain links TRBV7-8 to TRBJ1-1; perhaps TRBD1 as D (5 bases). Trimming pared 7 bases from V and 0 bases from J, leaving 18 bases between. The germline CDR1 and CDR2 sequences are SGHVS and FQNEAQ. The CDR3 is 16 residues long. The CDR3 sequence: CASTFTPEGLNTEAFF. CDR3 in DNA: TGTGCCAGCACCTTTACCCCTGAGGGACTGAACACTGAAGCTTTCTTT.

This clone was recorded a few times. The sample carries other DNA sequences with the same CDR3. The V and J genes are TRBV7-2 and TRBJ2-5; no clear D. This CDR3 contains 12 residues. Germline V gene sequence: CDR1 SGHTA, CDR2 FQGNSA. Trimming removed 1 base at V and 3 bases at J, with 3 bases between. CDR3 protein: CASSLVEETQYF. In DNA, the CDR3 is TGTGCCAGCAGCTTAGTAGAAGAGACCCAGTACTTC.

The chain couples TRBV7-9 to TRBJ2-7; D is possibly TRBD1 (6 bases). Germline assignment: CDR1 SEHNR and CDR2 FQNEAQ (reference sequence). The ends were cut back, 4 bases at V and 4 bases at J, with 8 bases in the middle. This CDR3 is built from 12 residues. The CDR3 DNA sequence: TGTGCCAGCAGCTATACAGGGTACGAGCAGTACTTC. This translates into CASSYTGYEQYF.

The rearrangement uses TRBV27 and TRBJ2-7; 8 bases map to TRBD1. After removal of 3 bases from V and 6 bases from J, the junction contained 4 bases not matched to a gene. The length of the CDR3 is 13 residues. Germline loops: CDR1 MNHEY, CDR2 SMNVEV (reference sequence). This CDR3 is CASSFQGAGEQYF. The CDR3, as DNA: TGTGCCAGCAGTTTCCAGGGGGCAGGCGAGCAGTACTTC.

This chain connects TRBV18 to TRBJ2-7; no clear D gene. Trimming took 2 bases from V and 4 from J, leaving 6 bases between them. The CDR3 is made up of 12 amino acids. In germline, CDR1 is KGHSH, CDR2 LQKENI. The CDR3, as DNA: TGTGCCAGCTCACCAACCGTGTACGAGCAGTACTTC. Encoded protein: CASSPTVYEQYF. Filled out from reference TRBV18 and TRBJ2-7, the complete variable domain reads NAGVMQNPRHLVRRRGQEARLRCSPMKGHSHVYWYRQLPEEGLKFMVYLQKENIIDESGMPKERFSAEFPKEGPSILRIQQVVRGDSAAYFCASSPTVYEQYFGPGTRLTVT.